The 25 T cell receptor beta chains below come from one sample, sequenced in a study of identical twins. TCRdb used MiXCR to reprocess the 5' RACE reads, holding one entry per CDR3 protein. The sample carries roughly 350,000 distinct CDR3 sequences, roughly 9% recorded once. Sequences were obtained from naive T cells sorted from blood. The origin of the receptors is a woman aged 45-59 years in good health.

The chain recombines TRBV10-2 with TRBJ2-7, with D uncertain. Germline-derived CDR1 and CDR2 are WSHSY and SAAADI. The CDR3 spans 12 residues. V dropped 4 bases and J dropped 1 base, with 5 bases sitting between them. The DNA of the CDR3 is TGCGCCAGCAGTGTAGTGTCCTACGAGCAGTACTTC. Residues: CASSVVSYEQYF.

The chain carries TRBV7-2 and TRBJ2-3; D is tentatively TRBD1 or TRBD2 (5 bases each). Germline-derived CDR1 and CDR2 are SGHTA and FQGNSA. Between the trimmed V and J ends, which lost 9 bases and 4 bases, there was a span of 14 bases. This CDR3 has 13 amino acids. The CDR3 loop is CASVKGTSDTQYF. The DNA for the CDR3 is TGTGCCAGTGTTAAGGGGACCTCAGATACGCAGTATTTT.

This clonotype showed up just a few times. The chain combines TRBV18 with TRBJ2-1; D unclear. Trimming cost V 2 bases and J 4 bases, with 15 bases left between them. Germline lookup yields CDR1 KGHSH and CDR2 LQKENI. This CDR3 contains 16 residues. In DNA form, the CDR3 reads TGTGCCAGCTCACCATTCGCGGCGAGATCATACAATGAGCAGTTCTTC. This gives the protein CASSPFAARSYNEQFF.

This CDR3 reads CASHIEGRQYV. The CDR3 DNA sequence: TGCGCCAGCCACATCGAGGGGAGGCAGTACGTC. V gene TRBV10-1 combines with J gene TRBJ2-7; possibly TRBD1 or TRBD2 for D (5 bases each). The CDR3 has 11 amino acids. V was pared by 8 bases and J by 9 bases, with 14 bases between. Germline V gene data show CDR1 as WNHNN and CDR2 as SYGVQD (reference sequence).

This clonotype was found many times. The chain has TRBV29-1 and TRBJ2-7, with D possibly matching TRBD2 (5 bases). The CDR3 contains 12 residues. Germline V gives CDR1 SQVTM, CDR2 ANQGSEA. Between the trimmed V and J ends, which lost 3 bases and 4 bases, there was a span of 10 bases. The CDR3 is CSVEVGVYEQYF. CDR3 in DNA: TGCAGCGTTGAGGTCGGGGTTTACGAGCAGTACTTC.

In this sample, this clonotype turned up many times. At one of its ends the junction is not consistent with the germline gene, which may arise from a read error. DNA of the CDR3: TGTGCCAGCTCACTGGGACAGGGGAACACCGGGGAGCTGTTTTTT. Protein: CASSLGQGNTGELFF. The chain has TRBV5-1 and TRBJ2-2; 9 bases are shared with TRBD1. Germline V gene lookup returns CDR1 SGHRS and CDR2 YFSETQ. The CDR3 is 15 amino acids.

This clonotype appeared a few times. The CDR3 DNA follows: TGCGCCAGCACCCTCGAAGGGGGGAACGGGGAGCTGTTTTTT. It codes for CASTLEGGNGELFF. The J gene is TRBJ2-2, the V gene TRBV4-1; D may correspond to TRBD1 or TRBD2 (6 bases each). Trimming shortened V by 7 bases and J by 7 bases, and 16 bases separated the two germline ends. Germline-derived CDR1 and CDR2 are MGHRA and YSYEKL. CDR3 length: 14 residues.

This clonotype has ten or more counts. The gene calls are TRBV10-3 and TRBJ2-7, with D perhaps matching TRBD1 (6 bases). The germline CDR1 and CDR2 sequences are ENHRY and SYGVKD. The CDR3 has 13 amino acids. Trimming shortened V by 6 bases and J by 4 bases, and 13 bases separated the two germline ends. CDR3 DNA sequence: TGTGCCATCAGCCCGGGACAAATGTACGAGCAGTACGTC. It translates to CAISPGQMYEQYV.

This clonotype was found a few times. The CDR3 DNA follows: TGCGCCAGCAGCACACAGGTGTCAGATACGCAGTATTTT. It encodes CASSTQVSDTQYF. This chain uses TRBV5-1 with TRBJ2-3; the D gene is possibly TRBD1 (5 bases). This CDR3 has 13 residues. V dropped 4 bases and J dropped 4 bases, with 10 bases sitting between them. Germline CDR1 reads SGHRS; CDR2 reads YFSETQ.

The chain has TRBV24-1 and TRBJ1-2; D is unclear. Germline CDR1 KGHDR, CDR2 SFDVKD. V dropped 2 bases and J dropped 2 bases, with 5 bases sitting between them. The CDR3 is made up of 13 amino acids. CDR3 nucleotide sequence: TGTGCCACCAGTGATTGGCAGAACTATGGCTACACCTTC. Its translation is CATSDWQNYGYTF.

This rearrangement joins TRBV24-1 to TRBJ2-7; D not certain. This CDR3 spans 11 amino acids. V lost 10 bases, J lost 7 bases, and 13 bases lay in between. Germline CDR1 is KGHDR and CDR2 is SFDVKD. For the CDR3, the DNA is TGTGCCACAGGCACCTTGGGGGAGCAGTACGTC. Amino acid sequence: CATGTLGEQYV.

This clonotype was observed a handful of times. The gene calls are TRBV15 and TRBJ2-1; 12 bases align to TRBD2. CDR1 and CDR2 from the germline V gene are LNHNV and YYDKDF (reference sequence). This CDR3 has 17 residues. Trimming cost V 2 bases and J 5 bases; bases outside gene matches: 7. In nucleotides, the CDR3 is TGTGCCACCAGCAGACGACTAGCGGGAGAAGGTAACAATGAGCAGTTCTTC. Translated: CATSRRLAGEGNNEQFF.

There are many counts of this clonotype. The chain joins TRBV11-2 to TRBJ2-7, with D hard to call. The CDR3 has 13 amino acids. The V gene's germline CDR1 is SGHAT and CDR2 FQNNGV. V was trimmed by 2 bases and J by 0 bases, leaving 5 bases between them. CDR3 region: CASSLQTSYEQYF. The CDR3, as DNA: TGTGCCAGCAGCTTACAAACCTCCTACGAGCAGTACTTC.

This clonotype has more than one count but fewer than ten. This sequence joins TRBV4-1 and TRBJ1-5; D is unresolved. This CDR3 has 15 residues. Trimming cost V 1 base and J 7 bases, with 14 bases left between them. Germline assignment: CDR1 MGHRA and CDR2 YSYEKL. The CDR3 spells CASSQVGDPRQPQHF. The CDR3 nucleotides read TGCGCCAGCAGCCAAGTTGGGGATCCGCGGCAGCCCCAGCATTTT.

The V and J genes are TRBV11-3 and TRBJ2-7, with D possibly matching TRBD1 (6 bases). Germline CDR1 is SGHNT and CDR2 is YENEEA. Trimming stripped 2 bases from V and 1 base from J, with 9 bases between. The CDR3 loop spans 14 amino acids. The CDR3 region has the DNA TGTGCCAGCAGCTTACTCAGGGGTTCCTACGAGCAGTACTTC. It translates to CASSLLRGSYEQYF.

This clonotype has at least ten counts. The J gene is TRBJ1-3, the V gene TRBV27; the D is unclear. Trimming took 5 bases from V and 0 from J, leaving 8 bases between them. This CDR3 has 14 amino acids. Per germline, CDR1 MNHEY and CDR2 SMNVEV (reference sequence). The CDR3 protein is CASSLLSSGNTIYF. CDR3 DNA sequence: TGTGCCAGCAGTCTCTTGAGCTCTGGAAACACCATATATTTT.

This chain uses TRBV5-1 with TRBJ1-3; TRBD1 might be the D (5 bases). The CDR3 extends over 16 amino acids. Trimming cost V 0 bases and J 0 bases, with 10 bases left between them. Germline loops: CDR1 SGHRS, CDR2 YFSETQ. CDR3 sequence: CASSLASGPSGNTIYF. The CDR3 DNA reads TGCGCCAGCAGCTTGGCATCAGGGCCCTCTGGAAACACCATATATTTT.

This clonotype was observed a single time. The CDR3 is CASNVGSSYNEQFF. The CDR3 nucleotides are TGTGCCAGCAATGTAGGGAGCTCCTACAATGAGCAGTTCTTC. The chain carries TRBV2 and TRBJ2-1, with D perhaps matching TRBD2 (5 bases). CDR1 is SNHLY, CDR2 FYNNEI, per germline. Trimming shortened V by 7 bases and J by 0 bases, and 10 bases separated the two germline ends. This CDR3 has 14 residues. Combining the CDR3 with reference TRBV2 and TRBJ2-1 gives the whole variable domain EPEVTQTPSHQVTQMGQEVILRCVPISNHLYFYWYRQILGQKVEFLVSFYNNEISEKSEIFDDQFSVERPDGSNFTLKIRSTKLEDSAMYFCASNVGSSYNEQFFGPGTRLTVL.

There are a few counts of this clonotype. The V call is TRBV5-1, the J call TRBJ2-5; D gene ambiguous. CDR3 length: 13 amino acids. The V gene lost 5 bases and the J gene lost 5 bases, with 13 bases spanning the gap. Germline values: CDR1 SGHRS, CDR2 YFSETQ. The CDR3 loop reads CASSIGPQETQYF. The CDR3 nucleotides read TGCGCCAGCAGTATCGGCCCCCAGGAGACCCAGTACTTC. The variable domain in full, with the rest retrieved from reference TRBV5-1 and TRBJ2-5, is KAGVTQTPRYLIKTRGQQVTLSCSPISGHRSVSWYQQTPGQGLQFLFEYFSETQRNKGNFPGRFSGRQFSNSRSEMNVSTLELGDSALYLCASSIGPQETQYFGPGTRLLVL.

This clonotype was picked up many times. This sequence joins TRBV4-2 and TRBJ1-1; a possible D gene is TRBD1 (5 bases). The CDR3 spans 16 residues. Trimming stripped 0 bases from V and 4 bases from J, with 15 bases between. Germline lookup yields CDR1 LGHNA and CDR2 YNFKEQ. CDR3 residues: CASSQDPPPRGTEAFF. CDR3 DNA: TGTGCCAGCAGCCAAGATCCGCCTCCGAGGGGCACTGAAGCTTTCTTT.

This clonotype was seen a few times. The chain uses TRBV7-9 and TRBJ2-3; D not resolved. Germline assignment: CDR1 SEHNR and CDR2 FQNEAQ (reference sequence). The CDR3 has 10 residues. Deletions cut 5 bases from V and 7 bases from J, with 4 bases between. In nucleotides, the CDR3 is TGTGCCAGCAGCCACAATACGCAGTATTTT. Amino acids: CASSHNTQYF. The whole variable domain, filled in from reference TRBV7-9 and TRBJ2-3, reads DTGVSQNPRHKITKRGQNVTFRCDPISEHNRLYWYRQTLGQGPEFLTYFQNEAQLEKSRLLSDRFSAERPKGSFSTLEIQRTEQGDSAMYLCASSHNTQYFGPGTRLTVL.

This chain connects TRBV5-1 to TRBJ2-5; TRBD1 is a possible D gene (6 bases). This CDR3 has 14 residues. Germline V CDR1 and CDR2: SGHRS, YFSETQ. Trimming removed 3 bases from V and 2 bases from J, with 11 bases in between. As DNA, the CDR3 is TGCGCCAGCAGCTCTGGACAGCCTCAAGAGACCCAGTACTTC. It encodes CASSSGQPQETQYF. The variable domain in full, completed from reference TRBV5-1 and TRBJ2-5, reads KAGVTQTPRYLIKTRGQQVTLSCSPISGHRSVSWYQQTPGQGLQFLFEYFSETQRNKGNFPGRFSGRQFSNSRSEMNVSTLELGDSALYLCASSSGQPQETQYFGPGTRLLVL.

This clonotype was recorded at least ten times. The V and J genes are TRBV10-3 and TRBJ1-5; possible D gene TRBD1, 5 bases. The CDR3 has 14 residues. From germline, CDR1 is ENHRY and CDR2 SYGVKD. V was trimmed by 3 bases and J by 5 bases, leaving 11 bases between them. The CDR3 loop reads CAISDFLGDQPQHF. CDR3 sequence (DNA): TGTGCCATCAGTGATTTTTTGGGGGATCAGCCCCAGCATTTT.

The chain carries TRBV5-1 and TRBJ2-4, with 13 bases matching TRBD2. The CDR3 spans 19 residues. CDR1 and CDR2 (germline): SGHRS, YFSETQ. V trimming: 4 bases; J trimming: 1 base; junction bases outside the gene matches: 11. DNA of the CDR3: TGCGCCAGCAGCGAGAGACTAGCGGGAGGTTGGGGGGCCAAAAACATTCAGTACTTC. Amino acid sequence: CASSERLAGGWGAKNIQYF.

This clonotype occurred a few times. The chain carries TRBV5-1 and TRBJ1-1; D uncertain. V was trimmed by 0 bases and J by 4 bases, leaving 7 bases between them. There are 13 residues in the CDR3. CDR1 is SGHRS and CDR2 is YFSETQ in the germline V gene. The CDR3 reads CASSLVGPTEAFF. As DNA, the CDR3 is TGCGCCAGCAGCTTGGTGGGCCCCACTGAAGCTTTCTTT.